The clone carrying this TCR beta chain has ten or more counts. Its cognate antigen is unknown. Germline CDR1 MNHEY, CDR2 SVGEGT. Trimming removed 2 bases from V and 2 bases from J, with 13 bases in between. This CDR3 has 15 residues. These data come from a study of CD8 T cells in ankylosing spondylitis. Study-wide points: A TCR beta motif of under 10 highly homologous variants seemed to mark ankylosing spondylitis blood. Certain motif variants had earlier been reported in reactive arthritis synovial fluid and blood.

TCRdb analysed the 5' RACE reads with MiXCR anew, one entry per CDR3 protein. In the table there are 200,000 to 300,000 distinct CDR3 sequences, about 9.1% of which are singletons. The sequence derives from a male donor with ankylosing spondylitis or in good health (not recorded which). Sequenced: blood, either unsorted or a sorted T cell fraction (not recorded which). The chain uses TRBV6-2 or TRBV6-3 and TRBJ2-7, with D possibly TRBD2 on 6 matching bases. CDR3 in amino acids: CASSYHMGGPYEQYF. The CDR3 DNA is TGTGCCAGCAGTTACCACATGGGGGGACCCTACGAGCAGTACTTC.